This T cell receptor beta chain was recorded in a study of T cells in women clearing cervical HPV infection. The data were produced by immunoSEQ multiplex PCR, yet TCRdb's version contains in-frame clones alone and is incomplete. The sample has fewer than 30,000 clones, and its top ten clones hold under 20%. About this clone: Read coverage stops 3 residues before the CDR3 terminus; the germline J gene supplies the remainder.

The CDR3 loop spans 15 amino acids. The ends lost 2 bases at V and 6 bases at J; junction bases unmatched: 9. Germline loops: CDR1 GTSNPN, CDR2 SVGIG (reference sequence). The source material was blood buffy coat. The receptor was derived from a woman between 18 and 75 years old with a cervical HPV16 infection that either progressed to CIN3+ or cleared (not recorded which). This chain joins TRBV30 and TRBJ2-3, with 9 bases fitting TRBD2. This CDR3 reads CAWSRASGDFDTQYF. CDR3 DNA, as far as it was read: TGTGCCTGGAGTCGTGCTAGCGGGGACTTTGATACG. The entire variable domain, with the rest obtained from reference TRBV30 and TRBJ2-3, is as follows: SQTIHQWPATLVQPVGSPLSLECTVEGTSNPNLYWYRQAAGRGLQLLFYSVGIGQISSEVPQNLSASRPQDRQFILSSKKLLLSDSGFYLCAWSRASGDFDTQYFGPGTRLTVL.